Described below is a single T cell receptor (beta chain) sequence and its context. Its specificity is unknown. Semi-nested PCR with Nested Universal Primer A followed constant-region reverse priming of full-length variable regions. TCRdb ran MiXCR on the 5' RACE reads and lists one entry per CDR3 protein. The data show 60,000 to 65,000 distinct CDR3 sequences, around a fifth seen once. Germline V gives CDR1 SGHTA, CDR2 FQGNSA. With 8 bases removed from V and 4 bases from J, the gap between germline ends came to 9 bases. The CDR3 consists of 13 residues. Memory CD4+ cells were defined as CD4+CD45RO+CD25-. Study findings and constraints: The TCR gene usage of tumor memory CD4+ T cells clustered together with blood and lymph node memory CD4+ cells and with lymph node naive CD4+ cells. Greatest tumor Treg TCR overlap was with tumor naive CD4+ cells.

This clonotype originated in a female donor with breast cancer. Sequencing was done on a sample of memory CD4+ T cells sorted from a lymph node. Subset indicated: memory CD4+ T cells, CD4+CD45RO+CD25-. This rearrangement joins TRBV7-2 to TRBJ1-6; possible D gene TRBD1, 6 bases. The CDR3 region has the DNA TGTGCCAGCGGGGACATTTATAATTCACCCCTCCACTTT. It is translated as CASGDIYNSPLHF. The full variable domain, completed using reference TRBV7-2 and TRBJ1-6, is GAGVSQSPSNKVTEKGKDVELRCDPISGHTALYWYRQSLGQGLEFLIYFQGNSAPDKSGLPSDRFSAERTGGSVSTLTIQRTQQEDSAVYLCASGDIYNSPLHFGNGTRLTVT.